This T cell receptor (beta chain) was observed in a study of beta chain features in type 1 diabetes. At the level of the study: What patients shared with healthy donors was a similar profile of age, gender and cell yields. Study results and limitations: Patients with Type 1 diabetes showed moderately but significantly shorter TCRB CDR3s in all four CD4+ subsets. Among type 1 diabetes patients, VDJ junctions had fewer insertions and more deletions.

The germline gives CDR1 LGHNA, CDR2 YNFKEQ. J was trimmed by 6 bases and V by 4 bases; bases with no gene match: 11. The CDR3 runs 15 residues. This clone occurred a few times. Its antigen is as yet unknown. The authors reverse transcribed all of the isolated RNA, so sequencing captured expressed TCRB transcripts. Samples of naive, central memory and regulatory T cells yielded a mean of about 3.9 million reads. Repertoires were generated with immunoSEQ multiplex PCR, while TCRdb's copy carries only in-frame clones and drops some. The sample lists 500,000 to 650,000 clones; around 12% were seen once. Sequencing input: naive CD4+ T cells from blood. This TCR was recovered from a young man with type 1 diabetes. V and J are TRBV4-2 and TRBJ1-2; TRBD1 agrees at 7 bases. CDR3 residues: CASSRLPTGDHGYTF. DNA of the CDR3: TGTGCCAGCAGCCGATTACCCACAGGGGACCATGGCTACACCTTC.